The 3 T cell receptor beta chains below come from one sample, sequenced in a study of Ad26.COV2.S vaccination and SARS-CoV-2 variants. Method: immunoSEQ multiplex PCR; TCRdb's copy keeps in-frame clones and lacks some. The table records about 350,000 clones, approximately 86% of them present only once. Treatment noted: roughly 18 received Ad26.COV2.S at low or high dose, single or two shots; roughly five received placebo; per-sample allocation not given. The study sampled participants on day 63 after the first vaccine or placebo injection. The sequenced sample was peripheral blood, obtained in a trial of Ad26.COV2.S vaccine versus placebo. All receptors derive from a person between 18 and 60 years old who received the Ad26.COV2.S COVID-19 vaccine or a placebo.

This chain links TRBV27 with TRBJ1-4; D not resolved. The CDR3 length is 15 residues. CDR1 MNHEY and CDR2 SMNVEV come from the germline V gene (reference sequence). Deletions cut 0 bases from V and 2 bases from J, with 7 bases between. CDR3 sequence: CASSLSGFTNEKLFF. The CDR3 DNA reads as TGTGCCAGCAGTTTATCAGGGTTTACTAATGAAAAACTGTTTTTT.

This chain connects TRBV28 to TRBJ1-6; a possible D gene is TRBD1 (5 bases). CDR1 is MDHEN and CDR2 is SYDVKM in the germline V gene. CDR3 size: 14 residues. The ends were cut back, 6 bases at V and 6 bases at J, with 12 bases in the middle. The CDR3: CASRTPGGNSPLHF. CDR3 DNA sequence: TGTGCCAGCAGGACCCCGGGGGGTAATTCACCCCTCCACTTT.

CDR3 nucleotide sequence: TGTGCCAGCAGCCCCAGAGGGGCGGGAGGGGGAGATGAGCAGTTCTTC. Translation: CASSPRGAGGGDEQFF. V usage is TRBV28 and J usage is TRBJ2-1, with 9 bases fitting TRBD2. The junction had 14 bases not matched to a gene; V was cut back by 6 bases and J by 8 bases. Germline V gene data show CDR1 as MDHEN and CDR2 as SYDVKM. The CDR3 totals 16 residues.